This T cell receptor beta chain was captured by sequencing in a study of blood T cell repertoires in COVID-19. Study-level information: PBMCs, B-cell-depleted T cells, or T cells were the source of the cDNA or gDNA that made up the material.

Per the study methods: Cell counts per sample came from amplifying reference gene primers. Using immunoSEQ multiplex PCR, the repertoire was profiled, and TCRdb retains in-frame clones only, with some absent. V and J calls and clone size follow that table, whereas D and trimming were derived from the DNA. The sample contains 200,000 to 300,000 clones, around 84% of which appear only once. The CDR3 extends over 15 amino acids. Trimming cost V 5 bases and J 12 bases; bases outside gene matches: 12. Germline CDR1 is SGHTA and CDR2 is FQGNSA. The receptor was isolated from a woman aged 18 to 35 with acute or convalescent COVID-19. Sequencing was carried out using peripheral blood. The chain employs TRBV7-2 and TRBJ2-6; 8 bases align to TRBD2. The CDR3 region is CASSAGGSASSVLTF. CDR3 DNA sequence: TGTGCCAGCAGCGCGGGGGGATCGGCGTCAAGCGTCCTGACTTTC.